One and the same sample provided the 3 T cell receptor beta chains below, sequenced in a study of CD8 T cells in ankylosing spondylitis. MiXCR, run by TCRdb on the 5' RACE reads, gives a single entry per CDR3 protein. The table has about 300,000 distinct CDR3 sequences, less than 25% seen once; the top ten hold 3.5%. Material for sequencing was blood, either unsorted or a sorted T cell fraction (not recorded which). These receptors were collected from a female donor with ankylosing spondylitis or in good health (not recorded which).

The chain is built from TRBV6-1 and TRBJ2-7; TRBD1 matches 11 bases. The CDR3 totals 13 residues. The trim removed 7 bases at V and 7 bases at J, leaving 6 bases unmatched. Germline V gene lookup returns CDR1 MNHNS and CDR2 SASEGT. CDR3 amino acids: CASMDRGPGEQYF. In nucleotides, the CDR3 is TGTGCCAGCATGGACAGGGGGCCGGGGGAGCAGTACTTC.

The chain recombines TRBV6-5 with TRBJ1-1, with D possibly TRBD1 on 5 matching bases. Trimming removed 0 bases at V and 10 bases at J, with 15 bases between. The CDR3 covers 14 residues. Germline values: CDR1 MNHEY, CDR2 SVGAGI. CDR3 sequence (DNA): TGTGCCAGCAGTTACTCGACCCTGCGGGGGAGAGCTTTCTTT. This sequence encodes CASSYSTLRGRAFF.

The chain is built from TRBV20-1 and TRBJ2-7, with 14 bases identical to TRBD2. V shed 6 bases and J 3 bases; nucleotides not matched to a gene: 10. The CDR3 is made up of 16 amino acids. Germline V gives CDR1 DFQATT, CDR2 SNEGSKA (reference sequence). CDR3 bases: TGCAGTGCAAGGACTAGCGGGAGGAGAGGCGTCTACGAGCAGTACTTC. Encoded protein: CSARTSGRRGVYEQYF.